The text below deals with one TCR beta chain. Its specificity is not known. The data were obtained in a study of graft-versus-host responses after intestinal transplantation. About the study: Transplantation in recipients was multivisceral, liver-intestinal, or isolated intestinal. After anti-thymocyte globulin induction, recipients took tacrolimus and steroids for roughly three years.

The table came from immunoSEQ multiplex PCR; TCRdb's copy has only in-frame clones and leaves some out. This table has 90,000 to 120,000 clones, roughly 90% appearing once. Germline V gene data show CDR1 as SGHTA and CDR2 as FQGTGA. This CDR3 has 14 amino acids. V lost 2 bases and J lost 3, with 9 bases in between. The chain carries TRBV7-3 and TRBJ2-3; weak D call: TRBD2 (6 bases). The material was unstimulated CD4+ T cells sorted from spleen or lymph node cells, obtained before transplant. The sequence was obtained from a human donor who was the organ donor for an intestinal transplant. The CDR3 protein is CASSLSRGTDTQYF. The DNA of the CDR3 is TGTGCCAGCAGCTTATCTCGGGGGACAGATACGCAGTATTTT.